This T cell receptor beta chain was recovered during a study of cytomegalovirus exposure and HLA in healthy donors (dated by TCRdb to about 2017). About the investigation overall: According to an earlier analysis of 550 to 750 of the donors, some 180 million T cells yielded 117 million unique TCR beta sequences and 250 to 350 Gb of sequence data. To study patterns of TCR occurrence, a later analysis re-analyzed previously published TCR beta repertoires from 650 to 750 donors and added high-resolution HLA genotyping. HLA typing covered class I and class II loci at four-digit resolution. A separate validation cohort of more than 100 different subjects was used in addition to the roughly 700-subject first cohort. The study used immunosequencing to profile the T cell repertoires of around 600 subjects and linked those repertoires to cytomegalovirus serostatus. Of the approximately 370 genotyped donors, over 80% were placed in the genetic ancestry cluster associated with self-reported Caucasian donors. A later genetic analysis used genome-wide SNP genotypes for about 60% of the roughly 670 donors, treating that subset as a discovery cohort. The study was designed to test whether signatures of past pathogen exposure could be identified by cataloging public T cell receptors. The number of typed donors differed by locus: about 620-640 for A, B, C, DRB1 and DQB1; 500 to 550 for DQA1; 606 for DPA1; and roughly 470 for DPB1. To decide whether each TCR beta V gene segment behaved as functional or pseudogenic, an earlier analysis of nearly 600 of the donors relied on high-throughput TCR beta sequencing. An early release covering roughly 600 HLA-typed donors comprised about 300 gigabases of sequencing data and tens of millions of unique TCR sequences. Among roughly 370 genotyped donors of the cohort, an average of 235,054 unique TCR beta nucleotide sequences were sequenced per donor, roughly 18% of them non-productive. High-throughput TCR immunosequencing, statistical association of individual TCRs with disease status, and machine learning were combined to predict cytomegalovirus infection status. Alongside the repertoire data, information on donor age, sex, ethnicity and CMV serostatus was compiled. Every repertoire in the discovery cohort had been generated on one and the same sequencing platform. Roughly 5 DR-DQ haplotypes were treated as single units for association and clustering because of strong linkage in the cohort. In the later analysis, no new phenotypic data were used to find candidate immune exposures; instead, reliance was placed on TCR beta sequences and their occurrence across donors. Broader findings and caveats from the paper: The 87-base-pair reads could not distinguish some IMGT-functional V segments, including TRBV6-2 and TRBV6-3, so those segments were excluded. V-gene and J-gene trimming of TCR beta chains was associated with a missense DCLRE1C variant in a later genetic analysis, and the association was replicated in an independent cohort. Cytomegalovirus status was reported to be diagnosed by the classifier with high specificity and sensitivity in both the original and validation cohorts. Most TCR sequences were observed very rarely across donors, whereas some public TCRs were present in many individuals. The only immune exposure information available for the cohort was CMV serostatus. Because counts were too low, about 18 rarely observed V segments, including chromosome 9 orphons, were excluded from the earlier analysis of under 650 of the donors. Correlated functional status among segregating V segments might reflect linkage disequilibrium, but an unknown experimental factor could not be ruled out. A total of 150 to 200 TCR beta chains were listed by the study as associated with cytomegalovirus. According to a later analysis, parvovirus B19, influenza, CMV and Epstein-Barr virus appeared linked to several top co-occurrence clusters. In a later analysis, HLA-associated TCR beta chains showed more clonal expansion and lower generation probabilities than non-associated chains that were equally common. Three of the identified cytomegalovirus-associated TCR beta chains were confirmed in vitro to be specific for cytomegalovirus antigens. Only TCR beta chains were sequenced in this cohort, and the absence of alpha or paired-chain data limited detectable features. An earlier analysis of around 500 of the donors showed that most TCR beta V segments appeared in productive rearrangements either about 87% or about 30% of the time, which broadly matched IMGT annotations. In a later analysis, most CMV-associated TCR beta chains were found to appear HLA-restricted, with HLA associations seemingly driven largely by CMV exposure. A cluster of highly shared sequence variants was judged likely to be a technical artifact of the sequencing pipeline. The authors suggested that the approach could potentially be extended to other disease states and immunological phenotypes. Because HLA typing was unavailable for some donors at each locus, only the typed subset was used in association tests. A further reported finding was that TCR beta sequences accurately predicted the HLA-A and HLA-B alleles for most subjects in the first cohort. A later genetic analysis reported fewer N-insertions in productive TCRs among donors in an Asian-associated ancestry cluster than the 666-donor mean. Sequencing depth was assumed to be roughly uniform across donors in the presence/absence analyses, though that assumption may not hold. According to a later analysis, TCR association rates differed among HLA loci, with DRB1 alleles showing the most associated TCRs and HLA-C alleles showing the fewest. Strong co-occurrence of HLA alleles, especially DR and DQ, made assigning TCR associations to individual alleles difficult. Specific HLA alleles were associated with over 15,000 TCR beta sequences at a false discovery rate of 0.05 in a later analysis.

The CDR3 spans 15 residues, from the cysteine through the phenylalanine. The read is trimmed to its CDR3 DNA, 45 bases read in frame from base 1. For CDR1 and CDR2, the germline V gene lists SGHAT and FQNNGV. V is pruned by 3 bases and J by 7 bases, leaving 11 bases of the junction without a gene match. The cohort consisted of approximately 670 healthy bone marrow donors. At the time of sampling, all cohort members were nominally healthy, though unrecorded immune exposures were likely present. The donor tested CMV seronegative, placing the donor among the roughly 400 seronegative members of the cohort. A peripheral blood sample was collected from each donor, and TCR beta sequencing was performed on peripheral blood mononuclear cells. The Qiagen DNeasy Blood Extraction Kit was used to extract genomic DNA from the blood cell samples. The library was produced with the immunoSEQ multiplex PCR assay. For the multiplex PCR, a mixture combining 60 forward primers for TCR Vbeta segments and 13 reverse primers for TCR Jbeta segments was used. Amplification of the CDR3 region of rearranged TCR beta genes was performed with a multiplex PCR assay on genomic DNA. The amplified TCR beta libraries were sequenced on the Illumina HiSeq System as 87-base-pair reads. Turning to the authors' computational methods: In a later analysis, roughly 80 million unique TCR beta chains were counted across the 666 repertoires, and approximately 11 million of these chains were shared by at least two donors. A nearest-neighbor algorithm error-corrected the raw reads and collapsed the reads into unique sequences, merging closely related sequences to remove PCR and sequencing errors. CDR3 sequences were aligned to IMGT reference sequences to assign V, D and J gene segments. Each retained sequence needed at least a six-nucleotide match to both a V gene segment and a J gene segment. Rearrangements were called productive when the CDR3 lacked stop codons and stayed in frame with V and J; all others were non-productive. CDR3 was defined by IMGT convention, running from the second conserved V-encoded cysteine to the conserved J-encoded phenylalanine. The earlier analysis of about 590 of the donors excluded sequences that lacked an unambiguous match to a single V gene segment. In an earlier analysis of roughly 600 of the donors, a V segment was called functional when productive rearrangements were above 56.7%, and segregating when the standard deviation between donors exceeded 5%. A statistical classification framework was built to diagnose cytomegalovirus status from the catalog of TCR beta chain sequences. A later analysis assigned V and J genes by comparing TCR nucleotide sequences with IMGT/GENE-DB human TR gene sequences. The TCRdist pipeline was used in a later analysis to assign CDR3 sequences and most-parsimonious VDJ recombination scenarios. In a later analysis, each TCR beta chain was defined by its CDR3 amino acid sequence together with its V-gene family, and reads lacking a unique V-gene family were excluded. To address suspected cross-contamination and a sequencing artifact, a later analysis removed 592 highly shared, low-generation-probability nucleotide sequences. For each public chain, a later analysis derived a clonal expansion index from normalized ranks of inferred template counts within each repertoire. Generation probabilities in a later analysis came from a VDJ recombination model fitted to out-of-frame rearrangements, and those results were checked against IGoR. A later analysis scored TCR-TCR, TCR-HLA and TCR-CMV co-occurrence with hypergeometric tests, applying a repertoire-size bias correction to TCR pairs. False discovery rates were estimated in a later analysis by permuting HLA or CMV assignments 20 times. In a later analysis, co-occurring TCRs were grouped with DBSCAN, and TCRdist sequence similarity was added when clustering was performed within HLA-allele-positive subsets. For co-occurrence clustering, repertoires with fewer than 30,000 or more than 120,000 public chains were excluded, along with a handful of repertoires with anomalous nucleotide sharing. This immuneACCESS table, as held by TCRdb, lists in-frame sequences with V and J called but not all clones. Of the missing ones, under half trace to an unresolved V gene in checked studies; the others have no known cause. Clone size and the V and J calls come from that table; the DNA yielded D and trimming. The sample table lists 55,000 to 70,000 clones, about 69% of them with a count of one. The top ten constitute under 7% of the sample.

Regarding this clone: Its antigen has not been determined. The sample holds no much larger clone one base away, and base qualities are not on file.

This clonotype was obtained from a woman under 40 in good health and CMV-seronegative. The rearrangement joined TRBV11-2 to TRBJ2-5, and TRBD2 aligns with 7 junction nucleotides. Sequences were obtained from PBMCs. DNA sequence: TGTGCCAGCAGCTTTAAGCGGGGTGAGGGTGGGACCCAGTACTTC. The resulting protein is CASSFKRGEGGTQYF.